This TCR beta chain is from a study of quantifying T cell responses using KT2 cells. Study-wide background: cDNA was made from DNase-treated RNA using alpha and beta constant primers. Estimated efficiency of the T4 ligation step was above 9% under optimum conditions. Findings and limits, study-wide: Even the lowest spike-in, about one KT2 cell per 100,000 PBMC, yielded detectable KT2 sequences.

Each cDNA got a UMI-containing oligo ligated at its 3' end. The first PCR ran 3 to 5 cycles with an equimolar RC1.1 and RC1.2 beta primer mix. TCRdb called the UMI-ligation and nested PCR reads again in MiXCR, with one record for every CDR3 protein. The repertoire holds 40,000 to 60,000 distinct CDR3 sequences, with approximately 10% as singletons. Per germline, CDR1 SNHLY and CDR2 FYNNEI. There are 13 residues in the CDR3. Trimming took 6 bases from V and 4 from J, leaving 10 bases between them. Unfractionated PBMC were spiked with known numbers of KT2 clone cells. This clonotype has just a few counts. Its antigen is not known.

The rearrangement uses TRBV2 and TRBJ1-5; D gene ambiguous. Material for sequencing was PBMCs spiked with cells of the T cell clone KT2. This TCR came from a human donor. The CDR3 loop reads CASRNALNQPQHF. CDR3 nucleotide sequence: TGTGCCAGCAGGAACGCGCTTAATCAGCCCCAGCATTTT.